A selection of T cell receptor beta chains follows, all from one sample in a study of a mutant IDH1 vaccine in newly diagnosed glioma. These receptors are not linked to any known antigen. Profiled with immunoSEQ multiplex PCR; TCRdb holds only in-frame clones, not every one. The sample comprises 50,000 to 75,000 clones, about 86% of which are singletons, and over 7% rests with the top ten. The specimen was PBMCs, collected from a glioma patient whose treatment included an IDH1 peptide vaccine. All receptors come from a woman aged 50 to 65 with glioma. The CDR3 runs from the conserved cysteine through the conserved F or W. A D gene is named only where the DNA matches it firmly. Size tells how often a clone was seen (once, few, many) or the class of an expanded clone, and some rows leave it out.

d_call	v_call	j_call	clone_size	cdr3_aa	cdr3_nt
TRBD2	TRBV27	TRBJ2-2	few	CASSWVAGNTGELFF	TGTGCCAGCAGTTGGGTAGCGGGGAACACCGGGGAGCTGTTTTTT
TRBD1	TRBV29-1	TRBJ1-6	-	CSVRTGSNSPLHF	TGCAGCGTTAGGACAGGGTCGAATTCACCCCTCCACTTT
-	TRBV6-6	TRBJ2-1	-	CASNTQGKNEQFF	TGTGCCAGCAATACTCAGGGGAAGAATGAGCAGTTCTTC
-	TRBV5-1	TRBJ1-3	-	CASSQSPQGGRAGNTIYF	TGCGCCAGCAGCCAAAGTCCACAGGGTGGAAGAGCTGGAAACACCATATATTTT
TRBD1	TRBV29-1	TRBJ1-1	-	CSVTGQAGDLNTEAFF	TGCAGCGTTACTGGACAGGCGGGGGATTTGAACACTGAAGCTTTCTTT
TRBD1	TRBV5-1	TRBJ1-1	-	CASSQKNQGAGTEAFF	TGCGCCAGCAGCCAAAAAAACCAGGGGGCGGGCACTGAAGCTTTCTTT
-	TRBV6-1	TRBJ1-6	-	CASSEAGGVSSPLHF	TGTGCCAGCAGTGAAGCCGGGGGGGTATCTTCACCCCTCCACTTT
TRBD1	TRBV13	TRBJ2-7	-	CASKPGQGNYEQYF	TGTGCCAGCAAGCCGGGACAGGGGAATTACGAGCAGTACTTC
TRBD2	TRBV29-1	TRBJ2-3	-	CSVDGLAGFSSTDTQYF	TGCAGCGTTGATGGGCTAGCGGGATTTTCTAGCACAGATACGCAGTATTTT
-	TRBV29-1	TRBJ1-1	-	CSVARSQNTEAFF	TGCAGCGTTGCGAGGAGTCAGAACACTGAAGCTTTCTTT
TRBD1	TRBV6-1	TRBJ2-7	-	CASRTGGDYEQYF	TGTGCCAGCCGGACAGGGGGAGACTACGAGCAGTACTTC
TRBD2	TRBV7-6	TRBJ2-1	few	CASSLARAGGPYNEQFF	TGTGCCAGCAGCTTAGCGCGAGCGGGGGGGCCATACAATGAGCAGTTCTTC
TRBD2	TRBV6-5	TRBJ2-7	-	CASSPGGGSYEQYF	TGTGCCAGCAGTCCCGGGGGGGGTTCCTACGAGCAGTACTTC
TRBD2	TRBV13	TRBJ2-3	-	CASSRPGTTKETDTQYF	TGTGCCAGCAGCAGGCCCGGGACTACAAAGGAGACAGATACGCAGTATTTT
-	TRBV7-8	TRBJ2-5	-	CASSRSRGWEETQYF	TGTGCCAGCAGCCGTTCTAGGGGTTGGGAAGAGACCCAGTACTTC
-	TRBV19	TRBJ1-6	-	CASSSDGSYNSPLHF	TGTGCCAGTAGCTCAGATGGCTCCTATAATTCACCCCTCCACTTT
-	TRBV21-1	TRBJ2-5	-	CASSKFGGGQETQYF	TGTGCCAGCAGCAAATTCGGCGGGGGGCAAGAGACCCAGTACTTC
-	TRBV5-6	TRBJ2-7	-	CASSFTGGEQYF	TGTGCCAGCAGCTTTACCGGAGGGGAGCAGTACTTC
-	TRBV28	TRBJ2-2	once	CAIRTGANTGELFF	TGTGCCATTCGGACTGGGGCGAACACCGGGGAGCTGTTTTTT
-	TRBV6-1	TRBJ1-1	-	CASSEAGGTEAFF	TGTGCCAGCAGTGAAGCCGGGGGCACTGAAGCTTTCTTT
TRBD1	TRBV7-8	TRBJ1-4	-	CASSFGTGLGDEKLFF	TGTGCCAGCAGCTTTGGGACAGGGTTGGGGGATGAAAAACTGTTTTTT
TRBD2	TRBV9	TRBJ2-7	-	CASSVGGGAYEQYF	TGTGCCAGCAGCGTGGGGGGGGGAGCCTACGAGCAGTACTTC
-	TRBV11-3	TRBJ2-1	-	CASSPVGGSEQFF	TGTGCCAGCAGCCCAGTGGGTGGTAGTGAGCAGTTCTTC
TRBD1	TRBV10-2	TRBJ1-6	-	CASRAGQGVYSPLHF	TGCGCCAGCAGAGCGGGACAGGGGGTTTATTCACCCCTCCACTTT
TRBD1	TRBV19	TRBJ1-2	-	CASRSLVQGARGYTF	TGTGCCAGTAGGTCGCTTGTCCAGGGGGCGCGTGGCTACACCTTC